A selection of T cell receptor beta chains follows, all from one sample in a study of cytomegalovirus exposure and HLA in healthy donors. Generated by immunoSEQ multiplex PCR, the TCRdb table keeps only in-frame clones and is missing some. The profile shows some 140,000 clones, just under 90% of them singletons. The sample taken for sequencing was PBMCs. These TCRs come from a woman aged 30 to 39 in good health and CMV-seronegative. Both conserved end residues are part of each CDR3. D genes are given only for firm matches. The size field is filled for only some rows; it gives once, few, many or a size class.

j_call | d_call | v_call | clone_size | cdr3_aa | cdr3_nt
TRBJ1-3 | - | TRBV7-9 | - | CASSSSFSGNTIYF | TGTGCCAGCAGCTCCAGTTTTTCTGGAAACACCATATATTTT
TRBJ1-1 | - | TRBV7-6 | - | CASSPQMNTEAFF | TGTGCCAGCAGCCCCCAGATGAACACTGAAGCTTTCTTT
TRBJ1-2 | TRBD1 | TRBV5-1 | - | CASSQNAGGYGYTF | TGCGCCAGCAGCCAAAATGCAGGGGGCTATGGCTACACCTTC
TRBJ1-6 | TRBD1 | TRBV2 | once | CASSGQGLYNSPLHF | TGTGCCAGCAGCGGACAGGGTCTCTATAATTCACCCCTCCACTTT
TRBJ2-1 | TRBD1 | TRBV11-1 | - | CASSSDRGEQFF | TGTGCCAGCAGTTCCGACAGGGGCGAGCAGTTCTTC
TRBJ2-5 | - | TRBV4-3 | - | CASSSWDLGTQYF | TGCGCCAGCAGCTCCTGGGACTTGGGGACCCAGTACTTC
TRBJ2-1 | TRBD1 | TRBV6-5 | - | CASRYRGTNEQFF | TGTGCCAGCAGATACAGGGGTACCAATGAGCAGTTCTTC
TRBJ1-4 | - | TRBV28 | - | CASSHRGGATVEKLFF | TGTGCCAGCTCCCATAGGGGGGGGGCAACGGTGGAAAAACTGTTTTTT
TRBJ2-3 | - | TRBV10-3 | - | CAFRDLDTQYF | TGTGCCTTTCGGGACTTAGATACGCAGTATTTT
TRBJ2-2 | TRBD2 | TRBV27 | - | CASSNRAGGPNTGELFF | TGTGCCAGCAGTAACAGGGCGGGGGGCCCGAACACCGGGGAGCTGTTTTTT
TRBJ1-1 | - | TRBV18 | once | CASSPPAGSNTEAFF | TGTGCCAGCTCACCACCGGCAGGGTCGAACACTGAAGCTTTCTTT
TRBJ2-5 | - | TRBV10-3 | - | CAISESQGLTQYF | TGTGCCATCAGTGAGTCCCAGGGCCTGACCCAGTACTTC
TRBJ2-3 | - | TRBV9 | - | CASSVEASGTDTQYF | TGTGCCAGCAGCGTAGAAGCTAGCGGCACAGATACGCAGTATTTT
TRBJ2-7 | TRBD2 | TRBV27 | - | CASSPLASGFSYEQYF | TGTGCCAGCAGTCCCCTGGCTAGCGGGTTCTCCTACGAGCAGTACTTC
TRBJ2-1 | TRBD1 | TRBV29-1 | once | CSVGAGTGGLGNEQFF | TGCAGCGTTGGAGCCGGGACAGGGGGCCTAGGGAATGAGCAGTTCTTC
TRBJ1-1 | - | TRBV6-1 | - | CASSWTVPMNTEAFF | TGTGCCAGCAGTTGGACAGTACCTATGAACACTGAAGCTTTCTTT
TRBJ2-5 | - | TRBV20-1 | - | CSARAWETQYF | TGCAGTGCCAGGGCATGGGAGACCCAGTACTTC
TRBJ1-5 | - | TRBV7-2 | - | CASSLGLNQPQHF | TGTGCCAGCAGCTTGGGCCTGAATCAGCCCCAGCATTTT
TRBJ1-1 | TRBD1 | TRBV5-1 | few | CASSQRQGKNTEAFF | TGCGCCAGCAGCCAACGACAGGGGAAGAACACTGAAGCTTTCTTT
TRBJ1-1 | - | TRBV7-2 | - | CASSFPLGAAWAEAFF | TGTGCCAGCAGCTTCCCCCTAGGGGCTGCGTGGGCTGAAGCTTTCTTT